Listed here are 30 T cell receptor beta chains from one sample, sequenced in a study of blood T cell repertoires in COVID-19. The data were produced by immunoSEQ multiplex PCR, yet TCRdb's version contains in-frame clones alone and is incomplete. The profile shows tens of thousands of clones, about four fifths of them singletons. The sequenced sample consisted of peripheral blood. The receptors come from a woman over 75 with acute or convalescent COVID-19.

The CDR3 nucleotides read TGTGCCACCAGCAGAGTAGCGGGAGGGCCGGCCGGGGAGCTGTTTTTT. Translating gives CATSRVAGGPAGELFF. The chain couples TRBV15 to TRBJ2-2, with 11 bases that match TRBD2. This CDR3 spans 16 amino acids. Per germline, CDR1 LNHNV and CDR2 YYDKDF (reference sequence). V shed 1 base, J shed 6 bases, and the junction held 4 bases outside the gene matches. The full variable domain, completed using reference TRBV15 and TRBJ2-2, is DAMVIQNPRYQVTQFGKPVTLSCSQTLNHNVMYWYQQKSSQAPKLLFHYYDKDFNNEADTPDNFQSRRPNTSFCFLDIRSPGLGDTAMYLCATSRVAGGPAGELFFGEGSRLTVL.

The rearrangement uses TRBV11-2 and TRBJ2-7; the match to TRBD2 covers 11 bases. CDR1 SGHAT and CDR2 FQNNGV come from the germline V gene. The CDR3 has 15 amino acids. V was clipped by 5 bases and J by 4 bases; unmatched bases: 7. The CDR3 nucleotides read TGTGCCAGCAGCCGCATAGCGGGGGGGCTTTACGAGCAGTACTTC. It codes for CASSRIAGGLYEQYF. Variable domain in full (rest from reference TRBV11-2 and TRBJ2-7): EAGVAQSPRYKIIEKRQSVAFWCNPISGHATLYWYQQILGQGPKLLIQFQNNGVVDDSQLPKDRFSAERLKGVDSTLKIQPAKLEDSAVYLCASSRIAGGLYEQYFGPGTRLTVT.

The chain uses TRBV5-1 and TRBJ2-1; possible D gene TRBD2, 5 bases. CDR1 and CDR2 from the germline V gene are SGHRS and YFSETQ. The CDR3 is 14 amino acids. V lost 0 bases and J lost 7, with 11 bases in between. The chain's CDR3 is CASSLAGFQNEQFF. Here the CDR3 DNA reads TGCGCCAGCAGCTTGGCGGGATTCCAGAATGAGCAGTTCTTC.

The chain carries TRBV15 and TRBJ2-7, with 8 bases aligning to TRBD1. From germline, CDR1 is LNHNV and CDR2 YYDKDF (reference sequence). Germline trimming cut 6 bases from V and 2 bases from J; bases unmatched to any gene: 6. The CDR3 totals 14 residues. The CDR3 DNA sequence: TGTGCCACCAGTGCGGGACAGGTAACCTACGAGCAGTACTTC. Translated, it gives CATSAGQVTYEQYF.

This chain connects TRBV10-3 to TRBJ1-2; D is ambiguous. The V gene lost 4 bases and the J gene lost 8 bases, with 8 bases spanning the gap. The CDR3 runs 11 residues. Germline V gene data show CDR1 as ENHRY and CDR2 as SYGVKD. CDR3 nucleotides: TGTGCCATCAGTGTCCAGGCCGGCTACACCTTC. Amino acids: CAISVQAGYTF.

The chain carries TRBV6-5 and TRBJ2-2; TRBD2 agrees at 9 bases. Germline trimming cut 7 bases from V and 3 bases from J; bases unmatched to any gene: 3. Germline V lookup: CDR1 MNHEY, CDR2 SVGAGI. CDR3 length: 14 amino acids. The CDR3 coding sequence is TGTGCCAGCATAGCGGGGGCTTACACCGGGGAGCTGTTTTTT. Protein product: CASIAGAYTGELFF.

The V and J genes are TRBV29-1 and TRBJ1-1; D is possibly TRBD1 (5 bases). Germline values: CDR1 SQVTM, CDR2 ANQGSEA. Deletions cut 7 bases from V and 1 base from J, with 16 bases between. The CDR3 extends over 14 amino acids. CDR3 coding DNA: TGCAGCGCCTCCCTAGGGGTAGGGAACACTGAAGCTTTCTTT. As protein: CSASLGVGNTEAFF.

The gene calls are TRBV5-5 and TRBJ2-3; 10 bases map to TRBD2. Trimming cost V 4 bases and J 3 bases; bases outside gene matches: 8. Germline lookup yields CDR1 SGHKS and CDR2 YYEKEE (reference sequence). CDR3 length: 16 residues. The CDR3 DNA sequence: TGTGCCAGCAGCATGACCGGGACTAGCGCGACAGATACGCAGTATTTT. Translation gives CASSMTGTSATDTQYF.

This clone was counted between two and nine times. The chain links TRBV11-2 to TRBJ2-1; D remains unclear. Deletions cut 3 bases from V and 1 base from J, with 10 bases between. Per the germline V gene, CDR1 is SGHAT and CDR2 is FQNNGV. There are 15 residues in the CDR3. The DNA for the CDR3 is TGTGCCAGCAGCTTGTTGGTAGCTTCCTACAATGAGCAGTTCTTC. It codes for CASSLLVASYNEQFF.

The chain has TRBV7-7 and TRBJ2-7; D is possibly TRBD2 (6 bases). Trimming took 4 bases from V and 4 from J, leaving 17 bases between them. Germline values: CDR1 SSHAT, CDR2 FNYEAQ (reference sequence). There are 15 residues in the CDR3. CDR3 sequence reads: CASSSSAGPQYEQYF. The DNA for the CDR3 is TGTGCCAGCAGCTCCAGTGCGGGACCCCAGTACGAGCAGTACTTC. The full variable domain, in which reference TRBV7-7 and TRBJ2-7 provide the parts outside the CDR3, is GAGVSQSPRYKVTKRGQDVTLRCDPISSHATLYWYQQALGQGPEFLTYFNYEAQPDKSGLPSDRFSAERPEGSISTLTIQRTEQRDSAMYRCASSSSAGPQYEQYFGPGTRLTVT.

This chain uses TRBV7-2 with TRBJ2-7, with 7 bases identical to TRBD2. The CDR3 extends over 15 amino acids. Germline lookup yields CDR1 SGHTA and CDR2 FQGNSA. The V and J ends lost 5 bases and 0 bases, in that order; junction bases with no gene match: 7. The CDR3 region has the DNA TGTGCCAGCAGCGTAGGACCGGGGGGCTCCTACGAGCAGTACTTC. Translating it yields CASSVGPGGSYEQYF.

This sequence joins TRBV9 and TRBJ2-3; no firm D call. V lost 2 bases to trimming and J lost 4 bases, with 8 bases between them. The CDR3 runs 13 residues. Germline assignment: CDR1 SGDLS and CDR2 YYNGEE. In nucleotides, the CDR3 is TGTGCCAGCAGCGTTAATATCGCAGATACGCAGTATTTT. It translates to CASSVNIADTQYF.

The rearrangement uses TRBV30 and TRBJ2-1; 9 bases are a match to TRBD2. Trimming removed 2 bases from V and 8 bases from J; junction bases left unmatched: 13. The CDR3 covers 16 residues. Per the germline V gene, CDR1 is GTSNPN and CDR2 is SVGIG (reference sequence). The CDR3 spells CAWSKKSGGLGDEQFF. In DNA form, the CDR3 reads TGTGCCTGGAGTAAAAAGAGCGGGGGGCTTGGAGATGAGCAGTTCTTC.

The chain uses TRBV28 and TRBJ2-5; D gene ambiguous. The V and J ends lost 5 bases and 5 bases respectively, with 9 bases between them. Germline CDR1 MDHEN, CDR2 SYDVKM. This CDR3 region has 12 residues. CDR3 loop: CASSLSGETQYF. The DNA for the CDR3 is TGTGCCAGCAGTCTGTCCGGGGAGACCCAGTACTTC.

The rearrangement joins TRBV27 to TRBJ2-7, with D possibly matching TRBD1 (6 bases). Germline CDR1 reads MNHEY; CDR2 reads SMNVEV (reference sequence). V gave up 3 bases and J gave up 4 bases, with 10 bases separating them. The CDR3 contains 13 residues. CDR3 bases: TGTGCCAGCAGTTTCAGGGGCCCTTACGAGCAGTACTTC. Amino acid sequence: CASSFRGPYEQYF.

A remark on this clone: The sample has other DNA sequences that encode this CDR3 too. The chain employs TRBV7-9 and TRBJ2-1; a weak D match, TRBD2 (5 bases). The CDR3 loop spans 12 amino acids. Trimming shortened V by 2 bases and J by 8 bases, and 7 bases separated the two germline ends. Germline values: CDR1 SEHNR, CDR2 FQNEAQ (reference sequence). The DNA of the CDR3 is TGTGCCAGCAGCTTAACGGGATATGAGCAGTTCTTC. This codes for CASSLTGYEQFF.

The rearrangement links TRBV16 to TRBJ1-3; D unresolved. The CDR3 covers 15 residues. Trimming cost V 2 bases and J 0 bases, with 8 bases left between them. Germline CDR1 and CDR2: KGHSY and FQNENV. The CDR3 protein is CASSQEGNSGNTIYF. Here the CDR3 DNA reads TGTGCCAGCAGCCAAGAGGGTAACTCTGGAAACACCATATATTTT.

The V and J genes are TRBV19 and TRBJ2-1; 13 bases align to TRBD2. The CDR3 contains 18 residues. The V and J ends lost 5 bases and 0 bases, in that order; junction bases with no gene match: 7. Germline V gene lookup returns CDR1 LNHDA and CDR2 SQIVND (reference sequence). The CDR3, as DNA: TGTGCCAGTAGTTGGACTAGCGGGAGCAGTGGCTCCTACAATGAGCAGTTCTTC. It codes for CASSWTSGSSGSYNEQFF.

This chain uses TRBV19 with TRBJ1-1, with TRBD1 matching 9 bases. Looked up from germline, CDR1 is LNHDA and CDR2 is SQIVND (reference sequence). With 5 bases clipped from V and 4 bases from J, the junction kept 2 bases outside the gene matches. The CDR3 spans 13 residues. CDR3 sequence reads: CASSGDRATEAFF. The CDR3 nucleotides read TGTGCCAGTAGTGGGGACAGGGCCACTGAAGCTTTCTTT.

J is TRBJ2-6 and V is TRBV28, with 12 bases aligning to TRBD1. V shed 6 bases, J shed 4 bases, and the junction held 22 bases outside the gene matches. Germline assignment: CDR1 MDHEN and CDR2 SYDVKM. The CDR3 totals 22 residues. CDR3 bases: TGTGCCAGCAGGAACTTGCCTTGGATACCGGGACAGGGGGCAAGAGGGGCCAACGTCCTGACTTTC. Translating gives CASRNLPWIPGQGARGANVLTF. Drawing the rest from reference TRBV28 and TRBJ2-6, the complete variable domain is DVKVTQSSRYLVKRTGEKVFLECVQDMDHENMFWYRQDPGLGLRLIYFSYDVKMKEKGDIPEGYSVSREKKERFSLILESASTNQTSMYLCASRNLPWIPGQGARGANVLTFGAGSRLTVL.

CDR3 in DNA: TGTGCCAGCAGTGAACAACCGGTAGAGACCCAGTACTTC. It specifies CASSEQPVETQYF. The chain links TRBV2 to TRBJ2-5, with D unclear. Germline-derived CDR1 and CDR2 are SNHLY and FYNNEI. The V end lost 2 bases, the J end lost 4 bases, and 8 bases lay between the germline ends. The CDR3 is made up of 13 amino acids.

The gene calls are TRBV5-1 and TRBJ2-1; no firm D call. Trimming shortened V by 0 bases and J by 0 bases, and 10 bases separated the two germline ends. CDR3 size: 16 residues. Germline lookup yields CDR1 SGHRS and CDR2 YFSETQ. The CDR3 sequence is CASSLADWSSYNEQFF. In DNA, the CDR3 is TGCGCCAGCAGCTTGGCCGATTGGAGCTCCTACAATGAGCAGTTCTTC.

The chain joins TRBV18 to TRBJ1-6; no reliable D call. V was pared by 1 base and J by 7 bases, with 8 bases between. CDR1 KGHSH and CDR2 LQKENI come from the germline V gene. This CDR3 contains 14 residues. In DNA form, the CDR3 reads TGTGCCAGCTCACCACAGGGAGCCAATTCACCCCTCCACTTT. Amino acids: CASSPQGANSPLHF.

The chain recombines TRBV27 with TRBJ2-7; 9 bases are a match to TRBD1. The germline CDR1 and CDR2 sequences are MNHEY and SMNVEV (reference sequence). The CDR3 runs to 14 residues. With V trimmed by 5 bases and J by 4 bases, 6 bases remained unmatched. The CDR3 region is CASSPIQGAYEQYF. The CDR3 bases are TGTGCCAGCAGTCCCATACAGGGGGCATACGAGCAGTACTTC.

The chain is built from TRBV11-2 and TRBJ2-3; the D is unclear. The V and J ends lost 1 base and 6 bases respectively, with 8 bases between them. The CDR3 runs to 13 residues. Germline CDR1 is SGHAT and CDR2 is FQNNGV. CDR3 in DNA: TGTGCCAGCAGCTTAGTGTTTTCGGATACGCAGTATTTT. Its translation: CASSLVFSDTQYF.

The chain uses TRBV27 and TRBJ1-6; tentative D call: TRBD1 (6 bases). The CDR3 length is 14 residues. V dropped 6 bases and J dropped 7 bases, with 13 bases sitting between them. Germline CDR1 reads MNHEY; CDR2 reads SMNVEV (reference sequence). The CDR3 DNA reads TGTGCCAGCAGATCAACAGGGATCAATTCACCCCTCCACTTT. It encodes CASRSTGINSPLHF.

This clone was detected only once. The gene calls are TRBV19 and TRBJ2-7, with 15 bases aligning to TRBD2. The CDR3 runs 16 residues. CDR1 is LNHDA and CDR2 is SQIVND in the germline V gene (reference sequence). V lost 6 bases to trimming and J lost 4 bases; unmatched junction nucleotides: 7. CDR3 in DNA: TGTGCCAGTAGCCCTGGGACTAGCGGGGGGCCTTACGAGCAGTACTTC. Amino acids: CASSPGTSGGPYEQYF.

The chain employs TRBV4-1 and TRBJ2-7, with D possibly being TRBD1 (6 bases). Trimming took 0 bases from V and 5 from J, leaving 17 bases between them. Germline loops: CDR1 MGHRA, CDR2 YSYEKL. The CDR3 totals 16 residues. The CDR3 reads CASSQDSPSRGHEQYF. Written as DNA, the CDR3 is TGCGCCAGCAGCCAAGATTCCCCCTCCAGGGGCCACGAGCAGTACTTC.

The table lists this clone with a count of one. The CDR3 nucleotides read TGTGCCAGCTCACCAGAGCGGGAGAAGAGAGAGACCCAGTACTTC. It is translated as CASSPEREKRETQYF. The chain carries TRBV18 and TRBJ2-5; 8 bases fit TRBD2. The CDR3 loop spans 15 amino acids. Germline trimming cut 2 bases from V and 4 bases from J; bases unmatched to any gene: 6. From germline, CDR1 is KGHSH and CDR2 LQKENI.

This clone was seen a few times. V is TRBV6-4 and J is TRBJ2-6; 7 nucleotides match TRBD1. The germline V gene has CDR1 MRHNA and CDR2 SNTAGT. The CDR3 spans 16 residues. V trimming: 4 bases; J trimming: 0 bases; junction bases outside the gene matches: 3. The CDR3 region has the DNA TGTGCCAGCAGTGGGACAGGCGACTCTGGGGCCAACGTCCTGACTTTC. Encoded protein: CASSGTGDSGANVLTF.